Following are 27 T cell receptor beta chains from one sample sequenced in a study of T cell repertoires and Cas9 in healthy adults. The protocol was immunoSEQ multiplex PCR, while the TCRdb copy is restricted to in-frame clones and leaves out a portion. The table records about 15,000 clones, 89% of them present only once. Sequenced input: Tregs (CD4+, CD25+, CD127-, CD137-, CD154-) from PBMCs; culture status not recorded. Source of these receptors: a human donor in good health.

This clone was seen only a few times. V and J are TRBV6-4 and TRBJ2-2; D gene ambiguous. Germline CDR1 reads MRHNA; CDR2 reads SNTAGT. The CDR3 loop spans 14 amino acids. The V end lost 4 bases, the J end lost 2 bases, and 8 bases lay between the germline ends. The CDR3 loop is CASSVIPNTGELFF. The CDR3 bases are TGTGCCAGCAGTGTAATTCCTAACACCGGGGAGCTGTTTTTT.

This rearrangement joins TRBV11-2 to TRBJ2-1; a possible D gene is TRBD1 (6 bases). CDR1 and CDR2 from the germline V gene are SGHAT and FQNNGV. The length of the CDR3 is 12 residues. V shed 4 bases and J shed 14 bases, with 15 bases lying between them. The CDR3 region is CASSSNREGEFF. For the CDR3, the DNA is TGTGCCAGCAGCTCAAACAGGGAAGGCGAGTTCTTC.

The V gene is TRBV6-5, the J gene TRBJ2-1; TRBD1 or TRBD2 may be the D gene (6 bases each). Germline lookup yields CDR1 MNHEY and CDR2 SVGAGI. CDR3 length equals 15 residues. Trimming stripped 1 base from V and 3 bases from J, with 10 bases between. This CDR3 reads CASSYFGGLYNEQFF. CDR3 sequence (DNA): TGTGCCAGCAGTTACTTCGGGGGCCTCTACAATGAGCAGTTCTTC.

The chain links TRBV21-1 to TRBJ1-2. TRBV21-1 constitutes a pseudogene. CDR3 length: 17 residues. The CDR3 sequence is CASSKYDSGGRGYGYTF. The CDR3 DNA sequence: TGTGCCAGCAGCAAATACGACAGTGGGGGGCGCGGCTATGGCTACACCTTC.

The CDR3: CASSSDRTTEAFF. The CDR3 DNA sequence: TGTGCCAGCTCATCTGACAGGACTACTGAAGCTTTCTTT. V gene TRBV18 combines with J gene TRBJ1-1; a possible D gene is TRBD1 (6 bases). This CDR3 contains 13 residues. V shed 5 bases and J shed 5 bases, with 12 bases lying between them. Germline CDR1 is KGHSH and CDR2 is LQKENI.

The chain links TRBV4-3 to TRBJ2-3, with 7 bases identical to TRBD2. The CDR3 runs to 17 residues. Germline lookup yields CDR1 LGHNA and CDR2 YSLEER. V lost 4 bases and J lost 2; bases outside the gene matches: 12. CDR3 amino acids: CASSLSVASGATDTQYF. CDR3 coding DNA: TGCGCCAGCAGCCTTTCCGTGGCTAGCGGTGCCACAGATACGCAGTATTTT.

This rearrangement joins TRBV7-2 to TRBJ1-5; unclear D gene. Germline V gene sequence: CDR1 SGHTA, CDR2 FQGNSA. The V end lost 1 base, the J end lost 3 bases, and 10 bases lay between the germline ends. This CDR3 spans 15 amino acids. Written as DNA, the CDR3 is TGTGCCAGCAGCTTAGAGGCAGCCTACAATCAGCCCCAGCATTTT. It encodes CASSLEAAYNQPQHF.

The chain has TRBV9 and TRBJ1-2; D ambiguous. V was pared by 1 base and J by 2 bases, with 6 bases between. The CDR3 loop spans 13 amino acids. Germline V gene data show CDR1 as SGDLS and CDR2 as YYNGEE. The CDR3 bases are TGTGCCAGCAGCGTATTAGGGAACTATGGCTACACCTTC. This translates into CASSVLGNYGYTF.

V usage is TRBV30 and J usage is TRBJ1-2; the D gene is possibly TRBD1 (5 bases). Looked up from germline, CDR1 is GTSNPN and CDR2 is SVGIG (reference sequence). V gave up 2 bases and J gave up 5 bases, with 15 bases separating them. The CDR3 is made up of 14 amino acids. The CDR3 sequence: CAWSSGAGGYGYTF. The CDR3 DNA follows: TGTGCCTGGAGTTCCGGGGCTGGCGGGTATGGCTACACCTTC.

J is TRBJ1-5 and V is TRBV4-1; D not resolved. CDR1 is MGHRA, CDR2 YSYEKL, per germline. CDR3 size: 17 residues. V lost 2 bases, J lost 1 base, and 15 bases lay in between. DNA of the CDR3: TGCGCCAGCAGCCAACGTGCCGGCGGCCTAAGCAATCAGCCCCAGCATTTT. It is translated as CASSQRAGGLSNQPQHF.

This clone was seen just once. V gene TRBV15 combines with J gene TRBJ1-5; D unclear. With 0 bases removed from V and 1 base from J, the gap between germline ends came to 13 bases. This CDR3 has 17 residues. The germline CDR1 and CDR2 sequences are LNHNV and YYDKDF (reference sequence). CDR3 residues: CATSRDLFLWSNQPQHF. Written as DNA, the CDR3 is TGTGCCACCAGCAGAGATCTATTCCTTTGGAGCAATCAGCCCCAGCATTTT.

The rearrangement joins TRBV5-6 to TRBJ1-4; unclear D gene. In germline, CDR1 is SGHDT, CDR2 YYEEEE. The V end lost 4 bases, the J end lost 3 bases, and 19 bases lay between the germline ends. CDR3 length: 17 residues. In nucleotides, the CDR3 is TGTGCCAGCAGCCTTTCAACCCACATCGCCTCTAATGAAAAACTGTTTTTT. Amino acids: CASSLSTHIASNEKLFF.

This chain connects TRBV30 to TRBJ1-1, with D maybe TRBD1 (5 bases). Germline CDR1 reads GTSNPN; CDR2 reads SVGIG (reference sequence). Trimming pared 8 bases from V and 2 bases from J, leaving 9 bases between. CDR3 length equals 11 residues. CDR3 DNA sequence: TGTGCCAAAGACAGAAACACTGAAGCTTTCTTT. Translated: CAKDRNTEAFF.

The rearrangement uses TRBV15 and TRBJ2-1; 8 bases line up with TRBD2. Germline CDR1 is LNHNV and CDR2 is YYDKDF (reference sequence). Trimming removed 0 bases from V and 1 base from J; junction bases left unmatched: 14. This CDR3 contains 20 residues. CDR3 sequence (DNA): TGTGCCACCAGCAGAGATCGGAGGTGGCTAGCGGGCTCTTCCTACAATGAGCAGTTCTTC. It specifies CATSRDRRWLAGSSYNEQFF.

V and J are TRBV5-1 and TRBJ2-6; 8 bases fit TRBD1. This CDR3 contains 16 residues. Germline V gene sequence: CDR1 SGHRS, CDR2 YFSETQ. V lost 3 bases and J lost 3; bases outside the gene matches: 5. Here the CDR3 DNA reads TGCGCCAGCAGCTCACAGGGGGTCCGTGGGGCCAACGTCCTGACTTTC. This encodes CASSSQGVRGANVLTF.

The chain carries TRBV5-5 and TRBJ1-1; TRBD1 might be the D (6 bases). CDR1 is SGHKS, CDR2 YYEKEE, per germline (reference sequence). V lost 2 bases and J lost 11, with 22 bases in between. The CDR3 runs 15 residues. CDR3 sequence (DNA): TGTGCCAGCAGCTTAATACAGGGAAACGGGGAAAGTGCTTTCTTT. Protein product: CASSLIQGNGESAFF.

The genes are TRBV2 and TRBJ1-2, with TRBD1 identical over 8 bases. Trimming removed 8 bases from V and 4 bases from J; junction bases left unmatched: 9. The CDR3 runs to 14 residues. Germline lookup yields CDR1 SNHLY and CDR2 FYNNEI. The chain's CDR3 is CASRAGQGIYGYTF. The CDR3 DNA sequence: TGTGCCAGCCGGGCAGGACAGGGTATCTATGGCTACACCTTC.

The chain has TRBV18 and TRBJ1-6, with 10 bases aligning to TRBD1. The CDR3 is 16 amino acids. The germline gives CDR1 KGHSH, CDR2 LQKENI. V lost 2 bases, J lost 9 bases, and 7 bases stayed unmatched. The CDR3 coding sequence is TGTGCCAGCTCACCAACCCGGGACAGGGGTGGTTCACCCCTCCACTTT. Amino acid sequence: CASSPTRDRGGSPLHF.

CDR3 sequence: CASSQLGTSDYNEQFF. Here the CDR3 DNA reads TGTGCCAGCAGCCAATTGGGGACTAGCGATTACAATGAGCAGTTCTTC. The rearrangement uses TRBV14 and TRBJ2-1; 10 bases match TRBD2. CDR3 length equals 16 residues. The V segment lost 2 bases and the J segment 4 bases; nucleotides outside the gene matches: 5. Per the germline V gene, CDR1 is SGHDN and CDR2 is FVKESK.

The CDR3, as DNA: TGTGCCAGCAGCCCGGGACAGGGGAAGAACACTGAAGCTTTCTTT. It is translated as CASSPGQGKNTEAFF. The chain recombines TRBV5-4 with TRBJ1-1; TRBD1 matches at 10 bases. CDR3 length: 15 residues. The ends lost 4 bases at V and 1 base at J; junction bases unmatched: 4. CDR1 is SGHNT and CDR2 is YYREEE in the germline V gene (reference sequence). The complete variable domain, with remaining parts taken from reference TRBV5-4 and TRBJ1-1, reads ETGVTQSPTHLIKTRGQQVTLRCSSQSGHNTVSWYQQALGQGPQFIFQYYREEENGRGNFPPRFSGLQFPNYSSELNVNALELDDSALYLCASSPGQGKNTEAFFGQGTRLTVV.

CDR3 sequence (DNA): TGTGCCAGCAGTTTGGACAGCGGATACGGAAACAGACAGTACTTC. Residues: CASSLDSGYGNRQYF. The chain has TRBV2 and TRBJ2-4, with D tentatively TRBD1 (6 bases). The CDR3 spans 15 residues. Looked up from germline, CDR1 is SNHLY and CDR2 is FYNNEI. The V gene lost 5 bases and the J gene lost 13 bases, with 24 bases spanning the gap.

The CDR3 region is CASSLEAGITNTEAFF. Here the CDR3 DNA reads TGTGCCAGCAGCTTAGAGGCAGGAATCACGAACACTGAAGCTTTCTTT. The chain joins TRBV11-2 to TRBJ1-1; D remains ambiguous. This CDR3 has 16 residues. In germline, CDR1 is SGHAT, CDR2 FQNNGV. Trimming took 0 bases from V and 1 from J, leaving 12 bases between them.

The chain is built from TRBV2 and TRBJ1-1; 8 positions match TRBD1. Trimming took 6 bases from V and 5 from J; bases not matched to a gene: 5. The germline V gene has CDR1 SNHLY and CDR2 FYNNEI. This CDR3 comprises 13 residues. CDR3 loop: CASRSQGATEAFF. As DNA, the CDR3 is TGTGCCAGCAGATCTCAGGGGGCTACTGAAGCTTTCTTT.

The V and J genes are TRBV10-3 and TRBJ1-2; 9 bases match TRBD1. CDR1 and CDR2 (germline): ENHRY, SYGVKD. CDR3 length: 14 residues. The trim removed 11 bases at V and 7 bases at J, leaving 14 bases unmatched. The DNA of the CDR3 is TGTGCCTCCCGAGCCGGGACAGGGAATAGTGGCTACACCTTC. Its translation: CASRAGTGNSGYTF.

The gene calls are TRBV7-2 and TRBJ1-5; D unresolved. Germline V lookup: CDR1 SGHTA, CDR2 FQGNSA. V was cut by 1 base and J by 3 bases, with 4 bases left in between. CDR3 size: 13 residues. The DNA for the CDR3 is TGTGCCAGCAGCTTAGGTCCCAATCAGCCCCAGCATTTT. Translating gives CASSLGPNQPQHF.

The J gene is TRBJ1-1, the V gene TRBV7-9, with D maybe TRBD1 (6 bases). CDR3 length equals 13 residues. V was trimmed by 6 bases and J by 6 bases, leaving 14 bases between them. CDR1 is SEHNR and CDR2 is FQNEAQ in the germline V gene (reference sequence). The CDR3 protein is CASRTYGGAEAFF. The CDR3 DNA reads TGTGCCAGCAGGACTTATGGGGGCGCTGAAGCTTTCTTT.

The rearrangement joins TRBV6-1 to TRBJ1-1; D is unclear. V was trimmed by 7 bases and J by 7 bases, leaving 10 bases between them. This CDR3 is built from 11 residues. The germline CDR1 and CDR2 sequences are MNHNS and SASEGT. The CDR3 DNA is TGTGCCAGCATGAAGGTACATGAAGCTTTCTTT. It yields the protein CASMKVHEAFF.